Presented here are 8 T cell receptor beta chains from one specimen sequenced in a study of control samples from healthy donors and cancer patients. Libraries were prepared by immunoSEQ multiplex PCR; TCRdb keeps only in-frame clonotypes and omits some of them. The sample yields about 60,000 clones, around 85% seen once. Sample: blood. The receptor set was obtained from a man in his forties in good health.

The chain uses TRBV28 and TRBJ1-2, with D possibly TRBD1 on 5 matching bases. From germline, CDR1 is MDHEN and CDR2 SYDVKM. Between the trimmed V and J ends, which lost 4 bases and 8 bases, there was a span of 14 bases. CDR3 length: 13 residues. CDR3 DNA: TGTGCCAGCAGTTCCGGGACTCGGTACGGCTACACCTTC. Encoded protein: CASSSGTRYGYTF.

Turning to this clone: Other DNA sequences from this sample encode an identical CDR3 as well. The chain recombines TRBV7-2 with TRBJ1-5; no clear D gene. This CDR3 region has 13 residues. Deletions cut 2 bases from V and 2 bases from J, with 4 bases between. The germline V gene has CDR1 SGHTA and CDR2 FQGNSA. The CDR3 region has the DNA TGTGCCAGCAGCTTAACAGGCAATCAGCCCCAGCATTTT. Protein sequence: CASSLTGNQPQHF. The variable domain in full, completed from reference TRBV7-2 and TRBJ1-5, reads GAGVSQSPSNKVTEKGKDVELRCDPISGHTALYWYRQSLGQGLEFLIYFQGNSAPDKSGLPSDRFSAERTGGSVSTLTIQRTQQEDSAVYLCASSLTGNQPQHFGDGTRLSIL.

This clone was seen more than once but under ten times. V gene TRBV11-2 combines with J gene TRBJ1-1, with D possibly matching TRBD1 (5 bases). Germline lookup yields CDR1 SGHAT and CDR2 FQNNGV. V lost 4 bases and J 4 bases, leaving 7 bases between the germline ends. CDR3 length: 12 residues. For the CDR3, the DNA is TGTGCCAGCAGCTCGGGACTCACTGAAGCTTTCTTT. This codes for CASSSGLTEAFF. The full variable domain, completed using reference TRBV11-2 and TRBJ1-1, is EAGVAQSPRYKIIEKRQSVAFWCNPISGHATLYWYQQILGQGPKLLIQFQNNGVVDDSQLPKDRFSAERLKGVDSTLKIQPAKLEDSAVYLCASSSGLTEAFFGQGTRLTVV.

The chain recombines TRBV4-1 with TRBJ2-1; TRBD2 matches at 7 bases. Germline V gives CDR1 MGHRA, CDR2 YSYEKL. CDR3 length: 16 amino acids. V lost 0 bases, J lost 2 bases, and 4 bases stayed unmatched. DNA of the CDR3: TGCGCCAGCAGCCAAGACCTCGGGGGGACCTACAATGAGCAGTTCTTC. Amino acid sequence: CASSQDLGGTYNEQFF.

The chain carries TRBV3-1 (or the pseudogene TRBV3-2) and TRBJ1-2, with a tentative D call TRBD1 (6 bases). The CDR3 extends over 14 amino acids. Germline values: CDR1 LGHDT, CDR2 YNNKEL (reference sequence). The germline V and J ends were trimmed by 0 bases and 2 bases, with 7 bases remaining between them. CDR3 sequence: CASSQDTGNYGYTF. For the CDR3, the DNA is TGTGCCAGCAGCCAAGATACAGGGAACTATGGCTACACCTTC.

Concerning this clone: At one boundary the junction diverges from the germline segment, which might be a read error. The rearrangement joins TRBV5-1 to TRBJ2-7; either TRBD1 or TRBD2 may fit D (5 bases each). The germline gives CDR1 SGHRS, CDR2 YFSETQ. The CDR3 runs to 13 residues. CDR3 sequence reads: CASSLGTDGTPSF. For the CDR3, the DNA is TGCGCCAGCAGCCTCGGGACGGATGGAACCCCGAGCTTC.

This clone has a handful of counts. The V call is TRBV30, the J call TRBJ1-6, with D perhaps matching TRBD1 (6 bases). Germline CDR1 is GTSNPN and CDR2 is SVGIG (reference sequence). V was trimmed by 4 bases and J by 9 bases, leaving 16 bases between them. This CDR3 region has 14 residues. CDR3 residues: CAWTTAGDRSPLHF. CDR3 coding DNA: TGTGCCTGGACCACGGCAGGGGACCGTTCACCCCTCCACTTT.

The V call is TRBV30, the J call TRBJ1-5; unclear D gene. Per germline, CDR1 GTSNPN and CDR2 SVGIG (reference sequence). The V gene lost 2 bases and the J gene lost 7 bases, with 9 bases spanning the gap. The CDR3 is 12 amino acids. CDR3 sequence: CAWSFSGQPQHF. CDR3 coding DNA: TGTGCCTGGAGTTTTTCCGGACAGCCCCAGCATTTT.